These 32 T cell receptor beta chains came from one sample sequenced in a study of response to subunit inactivated influenza vaccine. TCRdb called the RT-PCR reads again in MiXCR, with one record for every CDR3 protein. The sample contains 750,000 to 850,000 distinct CDR3 sequences, 15% to 20% of which appear only once. The sample consisted of PBMCs from blood, taken roughly 5 days after vaccination. The receptors come from a man between 45 and 60 years old who received an inactivated influenza vaccine.

This chain uses TRBV28 with TRBJ2-7, with TRBD2 identical over 7 bases. Germline CDR1 and CDR2: MDHEN and SYDVKM. This CDR3 has 14 amino acids. Unmatched junction bases numbered 8, after V lost 8 bases and J lost 1 base. CDR3 DNA sequence: TGTGCCAGCGGGACTTGGGGGGGATCCTACGAGCAGTACTTC. This encodes CASGTWGGSYEQYF.

The table lists this clonotype with many counts. The J gene is TRBJ2-1, the V gene TRBV5-1; D is possibly TRBD2 (6 bases). V lost 7 bases to trimming and J lost 7 bases, with 15 bases between them. Germline V gives CDR1 SGHRS, CDR2 YFSETQ. The CDR3 totals 13 residues. CDR3 sequence (DNA): TGCGCCAGCGCCCTAAGGAGCGGGAATGAGCAGTTCTTC. Translation: CASALRSGNEQFF.

V and J are TRBV27 and TRBJ2-7, with 8 bases fitting TRBD2. The CDR3 loop spans 14 amino acids. Germline V lookup: CDR1 MNHEY, CDR2 SMNVEV (reference sequence). The V gene end was trimmed by 4 bases and the J gene end by 6 bases; junction bases not matched to a gene: 8. The CDR3 DNA reads TGTGCCAGCAGTTCATCGGGAGGGCCCTCCGAGCAGTACTTC. Protein product: CASSSSGGPSEQYF.

V is TRBV7-8 and J is TRBJ2-7; D may be TRBD1 or TRBD2 (6 bases each). Germline CDR1 reads SGHVS; CDR2 reads FQNEAQ. Trimming took off 1 base at V and 0 bases at J, with 13 bases between the two ends. This CDR3 has 16 amino acids. The CDR3 loop reads CASSLEGGLGSYEQYF. The DNA for the CDR3 is TGTGCCAGCAGCTTAGAGGGGGGACTGGGCTCCTACGAGCAGTACTTC.

This sequence joins TRBV6-1 and TRBJ1-6; no definite D call. This CDR3 is built from 15 residues. Germline V gene data show CDR1 as MNHNS and CDR2 as SASEGT. Deletions cut 6 bases from V and 7 bases from J, with 16 bases between. CDR3 sequence: CASSRSLDRNSPLHF. The CDR3 nucleotides are TGTGCCAGCAGCCGGTCCCTCGATCGGAATTCACCCCTCCACTTT.

This clonotype was counted only a few times. The CDR3 loop is CASSFTYYNEQFF. CDR3 DNA: TGTGCCAGCAGTTTTACTTACTACAATGAGCAGTTCTTC. This sequence joins TRBV28 and TRBJ2-1; no definite D call. The V gene lost 3 bases and the J gene lost 3 bases, with 6 bases spanning the gap. The CDR3 is made up of 13 amino acids. From germline, CDR1 is MDHEN and CDR2 SYDVKM.

The gene calls are TRBV3-1 and TRBJ1-6; the D gene is possibly TRBD1 (6 bases). The germline V and J ends were trimmed by 0 bases and 5 bases, with 11 bases remaining between them. The CDR3 is 16 amino acids. CDR1 is LGHDT and CDR2 is YNNKEL in the germline V gene (reference sequence). In DNA, the CDR3 is TGTGCCAGCAGCCAAGACCTTGGGACAAATAATTCACCCCTCCACTTT. The encoded protein is CASSQDLGTNNSPLHF. The full variable domain, rest sourced from reference TRBV3-1 and TRBJ1-6, is DTAVSQTPKYLVTQMGNDKSIKCEQNLGHDTMYWYKQDSKKFLKIMFSYNNKELIINETVPNRFSPKSPDKAHLNLHINSLELGDSAVYFCASSQDLGTNNSPLHFGNGTRLTVT.

The sample holds a few counts of this clonotype. The chain links TRBV5-5 to TRBJ2-5, with D uncertain. The CDR3 contains 14 residues. Germline V gives CDR1 SGHKS, CDR2 YYEKEE (reference sequence). V was cut by 2 bases and J by 5 bases, with 13 bases left in between. The CDR3 reads CASSFGGLVETQYF. Here the CDR3 DNA reads TGTGCCAGCAGCTTTGGTGGGTTGGTGGAGACCCAGTACTTC.

This clonotype has just a few counts. The chain uses TRBV27 and TRBJ2-7, with D possibly being TRBD1 or TRBD2 (5 bases each). The CDR3 spans 15 residues. The germline V and J ends were trimmed by 2 bases and 2 bases, with 13 bases remaining between them. Germline CDR1 reads MNHEY; CDR2 reads SMNVEV (reference sequence). The CDR3 spells CASSLMGVPPYEQYF. The CDR3, as DNA: TGTGCCAGCAGTTTAATGGGGGTACCTCCCTACGAGCAGTACTTC.

Only a few counts were recorded for this clonotype. The V gene is TRBV29-1, the J gene TRBJ1-4; no definite D call. The CDR3 spans 14 residues. Trimming left V 2 bases short and J 4 bases short, with 11 bases between. Germline CDR1 reads SQVTM; CDR2 reads ANQGSEA. This CDR3 reads CSVESRTDNEKLFF. CDR3 sequence (DNA): TGCAGCGTTGAAAGTAGGACGGATAATGAAAAACTGTTTTTT.

V gene TRBV28 combines with J gene TRBJ1-6; D is ambiguous. CDR3 length: 15 amino acids. Germline-derived CDR1 and CDR2 are MDHEN and SYDVKM. With 2 bases removed from V and 11 bases from J, the gap between germline ends came to 16 bases. In DNA form, the CDR3 reads TGTGCCAGCAGTTTACCCACGATAATTTCCGCACCCCTCCACTTT. Translated: CASSLPTIISAPLHF.

The CDR3 region is CASSQGTVQYF. The DNA for the CDR3 is TGTGCCAGCAGCCAAGGGACAGTCCAGTACTTC. This chain uses TRBV3-1 with TRBJ2-7; perhaps TRBD1 as D (6 bases). Germline CDR1 is LGHDT and CDR2 is YNNKEL (reference sequence). The CDR3 totals 11 residues. Trimming cost V 1 base and J 10 bases, with 8 bases left between them.

The genes are TRBV6-5 and TRBJ2-1; the D call may be TRBD1 or TRBD2 (5 bases each). Looked up from germline, CDR1 is MNHEY and CDR2 is SVGAGI. This CDR3 spans 15 amino acids. Trimming removed 0 bases at V and 2 bases at J, with 8 bases between. For the CDR3, the DNA is TGTGCCAGCAGTTACTCGGGACCAACCTACAATGAGCAGTTCTTC. Protein sequence: CASSYSGPTYNEQFF.

This clonotype came up a few times. The chain couples TRBV9 to TRBJ2-2; perhaps TRBD2 as D (5 bases). The CDR3 is 17 amino acids. Per germline, CDR1 SGDLS and CDR2 YYNGEE. Trimming pared 0 bases from V and 2 bases from J, leaving 14 bases between. The CDR3 sequence is CASSVGGKRRNTGELFF. CDR3 bases: TGTGCCAGCAGCGTAGGGGGAAAGCGGCGAAACACCGGGGAGCTGTTTTTT. The whole variable domain, filled in from reference TRBV9 and TRBJ2-2, reads DSGVTQTPKHLITATGQRVTLRCSPRSGDLSVYWYQQSLDQGLQFLIQYYNGEERAKGNILERFSAQQFPDLHSELNLSSLELGDSALYFCASSVGGKRRNTGELFFGEGSRLTVL.

V and J are TRBV10-3 and TRBJ1-1; 8 positions agree with TRBD1. V gave up 7 bases and J gave up 4 bases; unmatched junction bases: 11. Per the germline V gene, CDR1 is ENHRY and CDR2 is SYGVKD. The CDR3 has 15 amino acids. The CDR3 DNA sequence: TGTGCCATCACCGACAGGGGATTGGGAAGCACTGAAGCTTTCTTT. Translated, it gives CAITDRGLGSTEAFF.

This clonotype was seen a few times. The V call is TRBV11-2, the J call TRBJ1-4; TRBD1 is a possible D gene (5 bases). V was trimmed by 3 bases and J by 8 bases, leaving 13 bases between them. Germline-derived CDR1 and CDR2 are SGHAT and FQNNGV. The CDR3 sequence is 14 residues long. CDR3 in amino acids: CASSLGGAVEKLFF. The DNA for the CDR3 is TGTGCCAGCAGCTTGGGTGGGGCCGTGGAAAAACTGTTTTTT.

The chain uses TRBV12-2 and TRBJ2-3. TRBV12-2 is classified as a pseudogene. This CDR3 has 19 residues. CDR3 amino acids: CASRLVGSRRDTSTDTQYF. Written as DNA, the CDR3 is TGTGCAAGTCGCTTAGTAGGTAGCAGAAGAGATACTAGCACAGATACGCAGTATTTT.

The V call is TRBV11-2, the J call TRBJ2-1, with D uncertain. The CDR3 is 17 amino acids. V was trimmed by 0 bases and J by 4 bases, leaving 16 bases between them. CDR1 is SGHAT and CDR2 is FQNNGV in the germline V gene. Written as DNA, the CDR3 is TGTGCCAGCAGCTTAGAGGGTATTCATCGAATATACAATGAGCAGTTCTTC. It codes for CASSLEGIHRIYNEQFF.

The chain recombines TRBV5-6 with TRBJ2-3; 9 bases map to TRBD2. Germline assignment: CDR1 SGHDT and CDR2 YYEEEE. The CDR3 covers 16 residues. V shed 4 bases and J 2 bases; nucleotides not matched to a gene: 8. The CDR3 nucleotides read TGTGCCAGCAGCCTTCTTAGCGGGAGAGTCACAGATACGCAGTATTTT. This codes for CASSLLSGRVTDTQYF.

In its sample, this clonotype was seen a few times. The V gene is TRBV11-3, the J gene TRBJ2-5; TRBD2 matches at 11 bases. J lost 3 bases, V lost 1 base, and 4 bases had no gene match. The germline V gene has CDR1 SGHNT and CDR2 YENEEA. The CDR3 length is 16 residues. In nucleotides, the CDR3 is TGTGCCAGCAGCTTAGGAGGGGGACTAGCGGAAGAGACCCAGTACTTC. Its translation: CASSLGGGLAEETQYF.

This clonotype was detected only a few times. The chain employs TRBV27 and TRBJ1-1; D remains ambiguous. Germline V gene data show CDR1 as MNHEY and CDR2 as SMNVEV (reference sequence). This CDR3 region has 14 residues. The ends were cut back, 2 bases at V and 1 base at J, with 8 bases in the middle. Here the CDR3 reads CASSLEYQNTEAFF. The CDR3, as DNA: TGTGCCAGCAGTTTAGAATATCAGAACACTGAAGCTTTCTTT.

The chain has TRBV9 and TRBJ2-5; TRBD2 matches 8 bases. Germline values: CDR1 SGDLS, CDR2 YYNGEE. This CDR3 is built from 14 residues. V trimming: 2 bases; J trimming: 3 bases; junction bases outside the gene matches: 3. CDR3 DNA sequence: TGTGCCAGCAGCGTCGGGGGGGCCGAAGAGACCCAGTACTTC. Its protein is CASSVGGAEETQYF.

This sequence joins TRBV18 and TRBJ2-7; 7 bases are shared with TRBD1. The CDR3 loop spans 16 amino acids. The V and J ends lost 2 bases and 7 bases, in that order; junction bases with no gene match: 14. The germline gives CDR1 KGHSH, CDR2 LQKENI. The CDR3 loop is CASSPSSTGLMGEQYF. The DNA for the CDR3 is TGTGCCAGCTCACCATCATCGACAGGGTTAATGGGGGAGCAGTACTTC.

This clonotype occurred once. V gene TRBV5-1 combines with J gene TRBJ2-3, with 8 bases identical to TRBD1. V lost 4 bases to trimming and J lost 4 bases; unmatched junction nucleotides: 11. CDR1 SGHRS and CDR2 YFSETQ come from the germline V gene. The CDR3 length is 16 residues. CDR3 DNA: TGCGCCAGCAGCGTGGCCCCGGACAGGGAGGCAGATACGCAGTATTTT. It yields the protein CASSVAPDREADTQYF.

This clonotype was detected only a few times. The rearrangement joins TRBV6-2 or TRBV6-3 to TRBJ2-7; no reliable D call. This CDR3 has 12 residues. CDR1 and CDR2 from the germline V gene are MNHEY and SVGEGT. Trimming shortened V by 5 bases and J by 2 bases, and 7 bases separated the two germline ends. The CDR3 region has the DNA TGTGCCAGCAGTCACACCCCCTACGAGCAGTACTTC. Amino acids: CASSHTPYEQYF.

This chain uses TRBV3-1 with TRBJ2-7; possibly TRBD2 for D (5 bases). Trimming left V 4 bases short and J 5 bases short, with 15 bases between. Looked up from germline, CDR1 is LGHDT and CDR2 is YNNKEL (reference sequence). The CDR3 is 14 amino acids. DNA of the CDR3: TGTGCCAGCAGCCCTAATACTAGGACCGACGAGCAGTACTTC. It codes for CASSPNTRTDEQYF.

This rearrangement joins TRBV12-3 or TRBV12-4 to TRBJ1-1; no definite D call. CDR3 size: 13 residues. Trimming removed 5 bases at V and 6 bases at J, with 13 bases between. The CDR3 region has the DNA TGTGCCAGCAGTCCCCGGAGGCCAGCTGAAGCTTTCTTT. Protein: CASSPRRPAEAFF.

J is TRBJ2-7 and V is TRBV7-8, with 11 bases lining up with TRBD2. Germline-derived CDR1 and CDR2 are SGHVS and FQNEAQ. The CDR3 extends over 16 amino acids. After removal of 3 bases from V and 5 bases from J, the junction contained 9 bases not matched to a gene. CDR3 amino acids: CASSLRRLAGSNEQYF. DNA for the CDR3: TGTGCCAGCAGCTTGCGTAGACTAGCGGGAAGTAACGAGCAGTACTTC.

The chain is built from TRBV3-1 and TRBJ2-1; 9 bases are shared with TRBD2. The CDR3 consists of 15 residues. The germline V gene has CDR1 LGHDT and CDR2 YNNKEL (reference sequence). Germline trimming cut 4 bases from V and 2 bases from J; bases unmatched to any gene: 3. CDR3 loop: CASSRAGGTYNEQFF. The CDR3 nucleotides read TGTGCCAGCAGCCGAGCGGGGGGCACCTACAATGAGCAGTTCTTC.

V gene TRBV29-1 combines with J gene TRBJ2-7; 8 bases are a match to TRBD1. CDR1 SQVTM and CDR2 ANQGSEA come from the germline V gene. Trimming at V came to 6 bases and at J to 5 bases, leaving 9 bases not matched to a gene. This CDR3 spans 13 amino acids. Written as DNA, the CDR3 is TGCAGCGTCATGGTACAGGGGGTCCACGAGCAGTACTTC. This encodes CSVMVQGVHEQYF.

This clonotype has just a few counts. The chain is built from TRBV11-1 and TRBJ2-7, with 9 nucleotides matching TRBD1. This CDR3 contains 16 residues. V shed 5 bases, J shed 3 bases, and the junction held 11 bases outside the gene matches. Germline V gene data show CDR1 as SGHAT and CDR2 as FQDESV (reference sequence). This CDR3 reads CASSLVVGTGYYEQYF. CDR3 bases: TGTGCCAGCAGCCTGGTTGTCGGGACAGGGTACTACGAGCAGTACTTC.

In its sample, this clonotype was seen many times. The chain couples TRBV5-1 to TRBJ1-4; the D gene is possibly TRBD1 (5 bases). The germline V gene encodes CDR1 SGHRS and CDR2 YFSETQ. This CDR3 is 15 amino acids long. V shed 0 bases and J shed 7 bases, with 13 bases lying between them. The CDR3 region is CASSLGPGVGEKLFF. DNA of the CDR3: TGCGCCAGCAGCTTGGGGCCGGGGGTCGGTGAAAAACTGTTTTTT.